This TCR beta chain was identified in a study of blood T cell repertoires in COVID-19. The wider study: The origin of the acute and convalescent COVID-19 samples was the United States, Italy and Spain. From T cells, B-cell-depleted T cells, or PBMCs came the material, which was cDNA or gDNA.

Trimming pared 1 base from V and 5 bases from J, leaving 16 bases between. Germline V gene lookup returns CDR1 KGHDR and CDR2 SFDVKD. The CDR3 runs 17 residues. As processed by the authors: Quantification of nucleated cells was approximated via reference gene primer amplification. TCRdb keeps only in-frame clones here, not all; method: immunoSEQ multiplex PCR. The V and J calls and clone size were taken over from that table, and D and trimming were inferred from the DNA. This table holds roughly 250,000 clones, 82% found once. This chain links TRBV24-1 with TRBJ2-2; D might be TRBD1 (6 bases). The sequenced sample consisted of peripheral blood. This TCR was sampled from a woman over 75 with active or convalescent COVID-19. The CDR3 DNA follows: TGTGCCACCAGTGATTTTAGGCAGGGGATGGGAACCGGGGAGCTGTTTTTT. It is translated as CATSDFRQGMGTGELFF.